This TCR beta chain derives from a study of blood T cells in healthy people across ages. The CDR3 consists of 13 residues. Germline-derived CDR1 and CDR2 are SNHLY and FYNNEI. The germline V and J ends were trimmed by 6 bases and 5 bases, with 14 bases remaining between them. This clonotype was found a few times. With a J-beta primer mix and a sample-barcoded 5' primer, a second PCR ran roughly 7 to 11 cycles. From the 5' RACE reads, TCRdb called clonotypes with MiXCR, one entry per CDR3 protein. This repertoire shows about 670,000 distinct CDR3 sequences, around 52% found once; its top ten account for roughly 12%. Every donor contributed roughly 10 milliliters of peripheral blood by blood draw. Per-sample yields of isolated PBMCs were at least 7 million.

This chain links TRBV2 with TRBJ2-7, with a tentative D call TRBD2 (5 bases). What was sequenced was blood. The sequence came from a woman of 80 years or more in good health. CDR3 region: CASSEDWRNEQYF. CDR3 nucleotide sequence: TGTGCCAGCAGCGAGGACTGGCGCAACGAGCAGTACTTC.